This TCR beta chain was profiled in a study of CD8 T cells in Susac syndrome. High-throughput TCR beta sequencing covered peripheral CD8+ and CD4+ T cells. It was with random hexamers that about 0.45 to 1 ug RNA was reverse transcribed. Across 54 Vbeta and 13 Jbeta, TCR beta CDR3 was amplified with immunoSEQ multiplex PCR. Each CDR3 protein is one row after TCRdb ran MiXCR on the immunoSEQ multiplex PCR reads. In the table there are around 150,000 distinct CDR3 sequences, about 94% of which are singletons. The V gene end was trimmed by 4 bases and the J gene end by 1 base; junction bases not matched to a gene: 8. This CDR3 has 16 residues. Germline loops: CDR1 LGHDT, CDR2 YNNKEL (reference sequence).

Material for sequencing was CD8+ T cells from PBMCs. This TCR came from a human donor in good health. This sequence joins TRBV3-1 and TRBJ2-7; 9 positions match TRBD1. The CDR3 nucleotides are TGTGCCAGCAGCCCTGGTCCGGGACAGGGTTCCTACGAGCAGTACTTC. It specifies CASSPGPGQGSYEQYF.